The clone carrying this T cell receptor (beta chain) showed up many times. Its antigen is unknown. TCRdb reprocessed the PCR reads using MiXCR. The sample contains tens of thousands of clones, around 20% of which appear only once. This sample is drawn from a study of metastatic and nonmetastatic thyroid tumors. At the level of the study: Comparison of repertoires was carried out across blood and tumor or nodule tissue from malignant and benign thyroid patients. Findings of the study overall: TCR beta diversity was reportedly significantly higher in malignant thyroid tumors than benign nodules, in blood and tumor.

With 2 bases removed from V and 4 bases from J, the gap between germline ends came to 13 bases. Germline V gene sequence: CDR1 SGHNT, CDR2 YYREEE (reference sequence). This CDR3 contains 14 residues. Every patient underwent thyroid surgery untreated. The chain uses TRBV5-4 and TRBJ2-7; D may correspond to TRBD1 or TRBD2 (5 bases each). Sequenced input: blood. The clonotype comes from a male donor with papillary thyroid cancer or a benign thyroid nodule (not recorded which). Some clones in this sample may be carry-over from other donors' samples. CDR3 sequence reads: CASSFGALSYEQYF. The CDR3 DNA follows: TGTGCCAGCAGCTTCGGGGCATTGTCGTACGAGCAGTACTTC.